This T cell receptor beta chain emerged from a study of beta chain features in type 1 diabetes. Findings and limits, study-wide: People with Type 1 diabetes carried modestly yet significantly shorter TCRB CDR3s in all four CD4+ subsets. VDJ junctions from patients with type 1 diabetes contained fewer insertions and more deletions.

Expressed TCRB transcripts were sequenced after all isolated RNA was converted to cDNA. Assay used: immunoSEQ multiplex PCR; TCRdb lists only in-frame clones, some missing. The sample has some 290,000 clones; over 11% are singletons. There are a few counts of this clone. The antigen remains undetermined. Isolation of CD4+ naive, central memory, regulatory and stem cell-like memory cells was achieved by sorting via CD45RO/CCR7/CD25/CD127/CD95/CD27. Sequences were obtained from naive CD4+ T cells from blood. The clonotype comes from a man aged 25-45 years with type 1 diabetes.

The CDR3 DNA follows: TGTGCCAGCAGTGTCCAGGGAAGAGACTATGGCTACACCTTC. The encoded protein is CASSVQGRDYGYTF. The chain recombines TRBV2 with TRBJ1-2; D possibly corresponds to TRBD1 (5 bases). The V and J ends lost 4 bases and 3 bases respectively, with 12 bases between them. Per germline, CDR1 SNHLY and CDR2 FYNNEI. The CDR3 is 14 residues long.